The clone carrying this T cell receptor (beta chain) was detected only once. Here immunoSEQ multiplex PCR was the method, and the copy in TCRdb shows in-frame clones only, minus some. The sample contains 95,000 or so clones, about 90% of which appear only once. The data stem from a study of OX40 agonist ivuxolimab in advanced cancers. Overall study: The group had a mean age of roughly 56 years, ranged from 23 to 79, and was approximately 81% male.

CDR1 and CDR2 from the germline V gene are SGHNT and YYREEE (reference sequence). The V gene end was trimmed by 4 bases and the J gene end by 5 bases; junction bases not matched to a gene: 16. The CDR3 spans 17 residues. This chain uses TRBV5-4 with TRBJ2-5; 8 nucleotides match TRBD2. This clonotype originated in an adult with an advanced solid tumor such as melanoma, head and neck, liver or kidney cancer. This specimen consisted of CD4+ or CD8+ T cells sorted from blood, obtained in a trial of the OX40 agonist ivuxolimab. The CDR3 spells CASSPDPGGRIGETQYF. The CDR3 DNA follows: TGTGCCAGCAGCCCGGATCCGGGCGGGAGGATCGGTGAGACCCAGTACTTC.